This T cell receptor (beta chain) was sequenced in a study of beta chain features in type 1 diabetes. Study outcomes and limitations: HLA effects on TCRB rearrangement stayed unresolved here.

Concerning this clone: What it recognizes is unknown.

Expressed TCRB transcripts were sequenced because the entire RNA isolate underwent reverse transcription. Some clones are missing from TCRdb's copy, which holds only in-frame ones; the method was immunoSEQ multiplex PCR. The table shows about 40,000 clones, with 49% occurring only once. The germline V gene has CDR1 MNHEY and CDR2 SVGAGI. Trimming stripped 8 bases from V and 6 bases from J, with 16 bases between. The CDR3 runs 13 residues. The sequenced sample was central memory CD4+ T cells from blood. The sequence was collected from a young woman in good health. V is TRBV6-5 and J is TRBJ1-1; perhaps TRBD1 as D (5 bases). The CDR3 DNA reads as TGTGCCAGCGGACGGGAGGACACTGCTGAAGCTTTCTTT. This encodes CASGREDTAEAFF.